Shown below are 16 T cell receptor beta chains from a single sample sequenced in a study of shared clonotypes between healthy human individuals (dated by TCRdb to 2018 to 2020). To prepare the library, the immunoSEQ multiplex PCR assay was applied. In its TCRdb copy, this immuneACCESS table keeps in-frame sequences only and misses some clones. Where compared with another copy, unresolved V genes explain less than half of these, and the others have no known cause. The sample table lists about 610,000 clones, approximately 97% of them with a count of one. The leading ten clones occupy about 0.06% of the sample. Sequencing was done on a sample of naive CD4+ T cells sorted from blood. According to the study, the label for this sample's cell subset or site signals: CD45RA+ positively selected. The receptors stem from a woman younger than 45 in good health.

This clone came up once. The V gene is TRBV6-1, the J gene TRBJ2-3, with D perhaps TRBD2 (6 bases). This CDR3 is 14 amino acids long. Germline CDR1 MNHNS, CDR2 SASEGT. Trimming shortened V by 6 bases and J by 2 bases, and 12 bases separated the two germline ends. The CDR3 DNA is TGTGCCAGCAGGGATAGCGGATCCACAGATACGCAGTATTTT. The encoded protein is CASRDSGSTDTQYF.

The chain links TRBV20-1 to TRBJ2-5; D gene unclear. Germline V gene sequence: CDR1 DFQATT, CDR2 SNEGSKA (reference sequence). The CDR3 length is 11 residues. The V and J ends lost 3 bases and 5 bases respectively, with 7 bases between them. The CDR3: CSASKGETQYF. The CDR3 nucleotides are TGCAGTGCTAGCAAGGGTGAGACCCAGTACTTC.

The V call is TRBV28, the J call TRBJ1-5; TRBD1 matches 10 bases. Germline V lookup: CDR1 MDHEN, CDR2 SYDVKM. The CDR3 covers 15 residues. With V trimmed by 9 bases and J by 3 bases, 8 bases remained unmatched. The chain's CDR3 is CASDRDRGSNQPQHF. The CDR3 DNA sequence: TGTGCCAGTGATCGGGACAGGGGCTCCAATCAGCCCCAGCATTTT.

The V call is TRBV30, the J call TRBJ1-5; D remains ambiguous. The length of the CDR3 is 12 residues. V lost 1 base to trimming and J lost 3 bases, with 4 bases between them. Germline V gene sequence: CDR1 GTSNPN, CDR2 SVGIG (reference sequence). The CDR3 DNA reads TGTGCCTGGAGTGACAACAATCAGCCCCAGCATTTT. Residues: CAWSDNNQPQHF.

J is TRBJ2-5 and V is TRBV4-1; TRBD1 agrees at 9 bases. Judging by the DNA end, TRBJ2-7 fits better; the J call may be wrong. The CDR3 totals 17 residues. The germline V gene encodes CDR1 MGHRA and CDR2 YSYEKL. The CDR3 loop is CASSLALAGTGPYEQYF. The CDR3, as DNA: TGCGCCAGCAGCCTGGCCCTGGCCGGGACAGGGCCCTACGAGCAGTACTTC.

This chain uses TRBV6-1 with TRBJ2-7; D possibly matches TRBD1 or TRBD2 (5 bases each). V gave up 3 bases and J gave up 3 bases, with 12 bases separating them. Germline CDR1 is MNHNS and CDR2 is SASEGT. The CDR3 consists of 14 residues. This CDR3 reads CASSDPGPLYEQYF. CDR3 in DNA: TGTGCCAGCAGTGACCCGGGGCCTCTCTACGAGCAGTACTTC.

This chain links TRBV6-5 with TRBJ2-7; the D gene could be TRBD1 or TRBD2 (6 bases each). V was pared by 0 bases and J by 3 bases, with 15 bases between. CDR1 and CDR2 from the germline V gene are MNHEY and SVGAGI. This CDR3 has 16 residues. The CDR3 loop is CASSYSHTGGGYEQYF. The CDR3 DNA is TGTGCCAGCAGTTACTCCCACACAGGAGGGGGCTACGAGCAGTACTTC.

The J gene is TRBJ2-1, the V gene TRBV2, with D unresolved. The V gene lost 5 bases and the J gene lost 9 bases, with 5 bases spanning the gap. The germline V gene encodes CDR1 SNHLY and CDR2 FYNNEI. The CDR3 extends over 10 amino acids. The CDR3 coding sequence is TGTGCCAGCAGTCTCAGTGAGCAGTTCTTC. Its translation is CASSLSEQFF.

Worth noting for this clone: The same CDR3 is also encoded by other DNA sequences in this sample. This rearrangement joins TRBV19 to TRBJ1-5, with D uncertain. There are 11 residues in the CDR3. The germline gives CDR1 LNHDA, CDR2 SQIVND (reference sequence). V was clipped by 8 bases and J by 7 bases, with 9 bases between them. The CDR3 spells CASGGVQPQHF. In DNA form, the CDR3 reads TGTGCCAGTGGTGGGGTACAGCCCCAGCATTTT.

The chain recombines TRBV7-9 with TRBJ2-5; no clear D gene. The V gene's germline CDR1 is SEHNR and CDR2 FQNEAQ (reference sequence). V was pared by 4 bases and J by 5 bases, with 8 bases between. The CDR3 is 12 amino acids. The DNA of the CDR3 is TGTGCCAGCAGCTCCCATAGGGAGACCCAGTACTTC. Translated: CASSSHRETQYF.

The rearrangement joins TRBV6-1 to TRBJ1-5, with D hard to call. This CDR3 is built from 14 residues. Between the trimmed V and J ends, which lost 5 bases and 1 base, there was a span of 9 bases. The germline V gene encodes CDR1 MNHNS and CDR2 SASEGT. The CDR3 protein is CASSPIGSNQPQHF. For the CDR3, the DNA is TGTGCCAGCAGTCCTATTGGGAGCAATCAGCCCCAGCATTTT.

V usage is TRBV2 and J usage is TRBJ1-4, with D perhaps matching TRBD1 (5 bases). V lost 8 bases, J lost 5 bases, and 9 bases lay in between. The CDR3 runs to 12 residues. CDR1 and CDR2 from the germline V gene are SNHLY and FYNNEI. The CDR3 DNA reads as TGTGCCAGCCAGGGCGCGAATGAAAAACTGTTTTTT. It encodes CASQGANEKLFF.

CDR3 residues: CASSLARGYLSYEQYF. The CDR3 DNA follows: TGCGCCAGCAGCTTGGCCCGGGGTTACCTCTCCTACGAGCAGTACTTC. The chain uses TRBV5-1 and TRBJ2-7; TRBD2 might be the D (5 bases). V shed 0 bases and J shed 0 bases, with 13 bases lying between them. Germline lookup yields CDR1 SGHRS and CDR2 YFSETQ. The CDR3 has 16 amino acids.

The genes are TRBV5-1 and TRBJ1-6, with D tentatively TRBD1 (5 bases). Trimming left V 0 bases short and J 4 bases short, with 11 bases between. Germline CDR1 reads SGHRS; CDR2 reads YFSETQ. The CDR3 consists of 16 residues. The CDR3 loop is CASSLDTWGYNSPLHF. The CDR3 region has the DNA TGCGCCAGCAGCTTGGACACGTGGGGGTATAATTCACCCCTCCACTTT.

The chain links TRBV10-3 to TRBJ1-1, with D maybe TRBD1 (6 bases). This CDR3 contains 16 residues. The germline V gene has CDR1 ENHRY and CDR2 SYGVKD. Trimming left V 0 bases short and J 5 bases short, with 16 bases between. CDR3 protein: CAISESGMDSITEAFF. CDR3 DNA sequence: TGTGCCATCAGTGAGTCGGGCATGGACAGCATTACTGAAGCTTTCTTT.

V is TRBV7-9 and J is TRBJ2-5, with 7 bases fitting TRBD2. The DNA end lines up better with TRBJ2-7; the J call may be wrong. Germline CDR1 and CDR2: SEHNR and FQNEAQ (reference sequence). The CDR3 spans 14 residues. The CDR3 nucleotides read TGTGCCAGCGCACTAGCGCTTAGCTCCTACGAGCAGTACTTC. Its translation: CASALALSSYEQYF.